This TCR beta chain is drawn from a study of CD8 T cells in Susac syndrome. For the study at large: Active disease was present in about six of the sequenced Susac syndrome patients, and remission in fewer than 10.

cDNA came from roughly 0.47 to 1 ug RNA primed by random hexamers. immunoSEQ multiplex PCR amplified TCR beta CDR3 across 54 Vbeta, 13 Jbeta. One entry per CDR3 protein results from TCRdb running MiXCR on the immunoSEQ multiplex PCR reads. The repertoire holds around 180,000 distinct CDR3 sequences, 85% to 95% seen once, with 0.095% to 0.13% in the top ten. CDR1 is SQVTM, CDR2 ANQGSEA, per germline. V lost 7 bases and J lost 2, with 9 bases in between. The CDR3 totals 11 residues. TCR beta sequencing covered blood CD8+ and CD4+ T cells. Patients with Susac syndrome met the recently defined diagnostic criteria for definite or probable disease.

The sample consisted of CD4+ T cells from PBMCs. The chain combines TRBV29-1 with TRBJ2-7; tentatively, D is TRBD1 (5 bases). This receptor was obtained from a human donor with Susac syndrome. CDR3 in amino acids: CSGTGAYEQYF. The CDR3 nucleotides are TGCAGCGGAACAGGAGCCTACGAGCAGTACTTC.